The rows below give T cell receptor beta chains drawn from one sample of a study of T cell responses to AZD1222 COVID-19 vaccine. This table comes from immunoSEQ multiplex PCR, and its TCRdb copy is limited to in-frame clones, with some not included. The table has roughly 100,000 clones, roughly nine tenths seen once. The sequenced sample was peripheral blood, obtained on day 0 of AZD1222 vaccination. The receptors come from an adult in good health. The CDR3 runs from the conserved cysteine through the conserved F or W. Fields, in order: J gene, V gene, D gene, CDR3 length, clone size, CDR3 protein, CDR3 DNA. D genes are given only for firm matches. Size values are once, few and many counts, or a class for expanded clones, and some rows have none.

>TRBJ2-7|TRBV7-7|TRBD1|14|.
CASSLGGQGGEQYF
TGTGCTAGCAGCCTAGGTGGACAGGGCGGGGAGCAGTACTTC
>TRBJ2-7|TRBV11-3|.|15|.
CASSFSGTGTYEQYF
TGTGCCAGCAGCTTTAGCGGGACAGGGACGTACGAGCAGTACTTC
>TRBJ2-2|TRBV28|TRBD2|16|.
CASSLGLAGGPGELFF
TGTGCCAGCAGTTTAGGACTAGCGGGAGGTCCGGGGGAGCTGTTTTTT
>TRBJ2-2|TRBV18|.|15|.
CASSRTNPNTGELFF
TGTGCCAGCTCCAGGACAAACCCGAACACCGGGGAGCTGTTTTTT
>TRBJ2-1|TRBV30|TRBD1|16|.
CAWSGTGPRNYNEQFF
TGTGCCTGGAGTGGGACAGGGCCCAGGAACTACAATGAGCAGTTCTTC
>TRBJ1-2|TRBV30|TRBD1|15|.
CAWPGQGSYPFGYTF
TGTGCCTGGCCTGGACAGGGCTCGTACCCATTCGGCTACACCTTC
>TRBJ2-7|TRBV7-3|.|16|.
CASSPQGPQTFNEQYF
TGTGCCAGCAGCCCGCAAGGGCCCCAGACATTTAACGAGCAGTACTTC
>TRBJ2-1|TRBV20-1|.|11|.
CSARGGSEQFF
TGCAGTGCAAGGGGGGGGAGTGAGCAGTTCTTC
>TRBJ2-7|TRBV9|.|14|.
CASSVGGGPYEQYF
TGTGCCAGCAGCGTAGGAGGGGGGCCCTACGAGCAGTACTTC
>TRBJ1-4|TRBV27|.|15|.
CASSSRPWEYEKLFF
TGTGCCAGCAGTAGCCGGCCCTGGGAGTATGAAAAACTGTTTTTT
>TRBJ2-6|TRBV9|TRBD1|18|.
CASSAKRDSASGANVLTF
TGTGCCAGCAGCGCTAAAAGGGACAGTGCCTCTGGGGCCAACGTCCTGACTTTC
>TRBJ2-2|TRBV18|.|14|.
CASSPGANTGELFF
TGTGCCAGCTCACCCGGAGCGAACACCGGGGAGCTGTTTTTT
>TRBJ1-1|TRBV3-1/TRBV3-2|.|14|once
CASSPGGRGTEAFF
TGTGCCAGCAGCCCGGGCGGGCGGGGCACTGAAGCTTTCTTT